These T cell receptor beta chains were read from a single sample in a study of control samples from healthy donors and cancer patients. Assay: immunoSEQ multiplex PCR; the TCRdb copy retains only in-frame clones and omits some. The table records some 160,000 clones, roughly nine tenths of them present only once. Input material: blood. The receptor source for this set is a man younger than 45 in good health. Both conserved end residues are trimmed from each CDR3. Fields, in order: V gene, CDR3 protein.

TRBV12-3/TRBV12-4	ASSLGSQETQY
TRBV28	ASDSSGRSGELF
TRBV18	ASSSGEGAVEQY
TRBV6-6	ASSSSDRNGELF
TRBV19	ASSIEGGTPNYEQY
TRBV6-5	ASTTDKYSYEQY
TRBV10-3	AIMENIGSPLH
TRBV30	AWRRIGLAGSYEQY
TRBV25-1	ASSLGSSYNSPLH
TRBV2	ASNADSYEQY
TRBV27	ASSEQGPAYEQY
TRBV19	ASSIAQAGNQPQH
TRBV18	ASSPGTGNYGYT
TRBV6-5	ASRYRGSSNQPQH
TRBV3-1/TRBV3-2	ASSRPVLGSYEQY
TRBV3-1/TRBV3-2	ASSQGTRNTEAF
TRBV30	AWSVGRANTGELF
TRBV11-2	ASSLRGGLEAF
TRBV4-3	ASSQGFSAAYNEQF
TRBV7-8	ASSLRDTPNQPQH
TRBV6-2/TRBV6-3	ASSEHSGYEQY
TRBV5-1	ASSLEPGNSPLH
TRBV5-6	ASGGRGYT
TRBV7-8	ASSLEGSLAGFRTDTQY
TRBV24-1	ATSDPGTGAYNEQF
TRBV24-1	ATSEPGPSFGNEQF
TRBV5-1	ASSSTSDGDTQY
TRBV27	ASSLTGGYTGELF
TRBV30	AWRARDRGVNQPQH
TRBV11-3	ASSFVGTGGYNSPLH
TRBV5-4	ASRQGLDTEAF
TRBV9	ASSPSGGGANVLT
TRBV27	ASSLLNTGELF
TRBV5-1	ASSSRQGLGTDTQY